A selection of T cell receptor beta chains follows, all from one sample in a study of blood T cell repertoires in COVID-19. This table comes from immunoSEQ multiplex PCR, and its TCRdb copy is limited to in-frame clones, with some not included. The sample has 330,000 or so clones, 92% seen once. Sample: PBMCs or T cells enriched from blood (not recorded which). The receptor source for this set is a woman aged 30 to 39 who had recovered from COVID-19. Each CDR3 is given with its conserved first and last residue. The listing skips clone size in some rows; elsewhere it reads once, few, many or a size class.

cdr3_aa: CASSPSPDTRTGELFF
j_call: TRBJ2-2
clone_size: -
v_call: TRBV18

cdr3_aa: CASSSLRDNYEQYF
j_call: TRBJ2-7
clone_size: -
v_call: TRBV11-2

cdr3_aa: CASSLGGTMNPEAFF
j_call: TRBJ1-1
clone_size: -
v_call: TRBV7-2

cdr3_aa: CASSLALRGMNTEAFF
j_call: TRBJ1-1
clone_size: -
v_call: TRBV5-6

cdr3_aa: CASSWAGIFQPQHF
j_call: TRBJ1-5
clone_size: -
v_call: TRBV6-2/TRBV6-3

cdr3_aa: CASSPSSRGLSSYNSPLHF
j_call: TRBJ1-6
clone_size: -
v_call: TRBV9

cdr3_aa: CASISGTGDYEQYF
j_call: TRBJ2-7
clone_size: -
v_call: TRBV7-8

cdr3_aa: CASSHGQGAFEQYF
j_call: TRBJ2-7
clone_size: -
v_call: TRBV4-3

cdr3_aa: CASSLGTQYQETQYF
j_call: TRBJ2-5
clone_size: once
v_call: TRBV5-1

cdr3_aa: CASSLAGVRGEKLFF
j_call: TRBJ1-4
clone_size: once
v_call: TRBV27

cdr3_aa: CASSQDFDRRNEKLFF
j_call: TRBJ1-4
clone_size: few
v_call: TRBV3-1/TRBV3-2

cdr3_aa: CASSTTGGATEAFF
j_call: TRBJ1-1
clone_size: -
v_call: TRBV28

cdr3_aa: CASRRYRGSGYEQYF
j_call: TRBJ2-7
clone_size: -
v_call: TRBV7-9

cdr3_aa: CASSLEAGHYGYTF
j_call: TRBJ1-2
clone_size: -
v_call: TRBV28

cdr3_aa: CASSTSGSGEQFF
j_call: TRBJ2-1
clone_size: -
v_call: TRBV6-4

cdr3_aa: CASSVEGDSSSYEQYF
j_call: TRBJ2-7
clone_size: -
v_call: TRBV9

cdr3_aa: CASSHRGRQPQHF
j_call: TRBJ1-5
clone_size: -
v_call: TRBV12-3/TRBV12-4

cdr3_aa: CASSLGGRGYEQYF
j_call: TRBJ2-7
clone_size: -
v_call: TRBV11-3

cdr3_aa: CASSQDPSAYNEQFF
j_call: TRBJ2-1
clone_size: -
v_call: TRBV4-2

cdr3_aa: CASSFDRSTEAFF
j_call: TRBJ1-1
clone_size: -
v_call: TRBV5-1

cdr3_aa: CASSPGQRFSGYTF
j_call: TRBJ1-2
clone_size: once
v_call: TRBV27

cdr3_aa: CASSLGQQETQYF
j_call: TRBJ2-5
clone_size: -
v_call: TRBV28

cdr3_aa: CASSPAIGQVSLAKNIQYF
j_call: TRBJ2-4
clone_size: -
v_call: TRBV27

cdr3_aa: CASSISGKNYEQYF
j_call: TRBJ2-7
clone_size: -
v_call: TRBV19

cdr3_aa: CSVASRLASNNEQFF
j_call: TRBJ2-1
clone_size: -
v_call: TRBV29-1

cdr3_aa: CASSRGTRINNSPLHF
j_call: TRBJ1-6
clone_size: -
v_call: TRBV3-1/TRBV3-2

cdr3_aa: CASSRRTGSSTATGELFF
j_call: TRBJ2-2
clone_size: -
v_call: TRBV7-9

cdr3_aa: CASTRGMGYTF
j_call: TRBJ1-2
clone_size: -
v_call: TRBV5-6

cdr3_aa: CASSQRQGKNMNTEAFF
j_call: TRBJ1-1
clone_size: -
v_call: TRBV18

cdr3_aa: CASSLTGYNEQFF
j_call: TRBJ2-1
clone_size: -
v_call: TRBV7-3

cdr3_aa: CASSLGGVNTEAFF
j_call: TRBJ1-1
clone_size: -
v_call: TRBV7-2

cdr3_aa: CASRPPGSEGNTIYF
j_call: TRBJ1-3
clone_size: -
v_call: TRBV6-5

cdr3_aa: CASSVNRGGETQYF
j_call: TRBJ2-5
clone_size: -
v_call: TRBV7-2

cdr3_aa: CASSISSTGVNSPLHF
j_call: TRBJ1-6
clone_size: -
v_call: TRBV7-2

cdr3_aa: CASSVAFGTPKTGELFF
j_call: TRBJ2-2
clone_size: -
v_call: TRBV9

cdr3_aa: CASSHRVPNEQFF
j_call: TRBJ2-1
clone_size: once
v_call: TRBV11-3

cdr3_aa: CASSLEGYEQYF
j_call: TRBJ2-7
clone_size: few
v_call: TRBV5-4

cdr3_aa: CASSFGLSNQPQHF
j_call: TRBJ1-5
clone_size: -
v_call: TRBV7-2

cdr3_aa: CASSSLGLAGGVGLVF
j_call: TRBJ2-1
clone_size: -
v_call: TRBV7-9

cdr3_aa: CASSYPRGTGELFF
j_call: TRBJ2-2
clone_size: -
v_call: TRBV6-2/TRBV6-3

cdr3_aa: CASSYNNRVNEQFF
j_call: TRBJ2-1
clone_size: once
v_call: TRBV5-1

cdr3_aa: CASNPPGNYGYTF
j_call: TRBJ1-2
clone_size: -
v_call: TRBV6-6

cdr3_aa: CASSSGGTANTEAFF
j_call: TRBJ1-1
clone_size: -
v_call: TRBV5-1

cdr3_aa: CASSYVGYYNEQFF
j_call: TRBJ2-1
clone_size: -
v_call: TRBV6-5

cdr3_aa: CASSLRSGNSNQPQHF
j_call: TRBJ1-5
clone_size: -
v_call: TRBV7-9

cdr3_aa: CASSIRLAGATNEQFF
j_call: TRBJ2-1
clone_size: -
v_call: TRBV9

cdr3_aa: CASRRLGVYEQYF
j_call: TRBJ2-7
clone_size: -
v_call: TRBV11-2

cdr3_aa: CASSQPTGNTEAFF
j_call: TRBJ1-1
clone_size: -
v_call: TRBV4-2

cdr3_aa: CASSQTGVAIEAFF
j_call: TRBJ1-1
clone_size: -
v_call: TRBV11-2

cdr3_aa: CASSPPNVGTAPGNEQFF
j_call: TRBJ2-1
clone_size: once
v_call: TRBV18

cdr3_aa: CASSIGQEQYF
j_call: TRBJ2-7
clone_size: -
v_call: TRBV19

cdr3_aa: CASSLGQGGEKLFF
j_call: TRBJ1-4
clone_size: once
v_call: TRBV28

cdr3_aa: CASSPLGAGVTGELFF
j_call: TRBJ2-2
clone_size: -
v_call: TRBV28

cdr3_aa: CASSVWSSGGFNEQFF
j_call: TRBJ2-1
clone_size: -
v_call: TRBV9

cdr3_aa: CASRPAGANTGELFF
j_call: TRBJ2-2
clone_size: -
v_call: TRBV5-1